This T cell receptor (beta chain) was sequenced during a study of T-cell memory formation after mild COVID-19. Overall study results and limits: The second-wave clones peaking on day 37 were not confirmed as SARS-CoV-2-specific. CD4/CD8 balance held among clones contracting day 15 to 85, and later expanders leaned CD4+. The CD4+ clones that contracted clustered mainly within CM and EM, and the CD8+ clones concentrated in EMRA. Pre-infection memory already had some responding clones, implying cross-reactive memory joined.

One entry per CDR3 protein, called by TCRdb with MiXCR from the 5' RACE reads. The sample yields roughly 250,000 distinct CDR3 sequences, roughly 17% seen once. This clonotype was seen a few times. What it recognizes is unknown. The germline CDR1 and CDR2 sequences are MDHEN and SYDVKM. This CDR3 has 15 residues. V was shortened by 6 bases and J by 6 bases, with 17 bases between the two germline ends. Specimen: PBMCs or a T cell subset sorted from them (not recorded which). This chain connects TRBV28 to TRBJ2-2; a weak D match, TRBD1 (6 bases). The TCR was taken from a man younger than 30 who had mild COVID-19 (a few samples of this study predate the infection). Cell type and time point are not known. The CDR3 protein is CASSPGQFNAGELFF. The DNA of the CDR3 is TGTGCCAGCAGCCCCGGACAGTTTAACGCCGGGGAGCTGTTTTTT.